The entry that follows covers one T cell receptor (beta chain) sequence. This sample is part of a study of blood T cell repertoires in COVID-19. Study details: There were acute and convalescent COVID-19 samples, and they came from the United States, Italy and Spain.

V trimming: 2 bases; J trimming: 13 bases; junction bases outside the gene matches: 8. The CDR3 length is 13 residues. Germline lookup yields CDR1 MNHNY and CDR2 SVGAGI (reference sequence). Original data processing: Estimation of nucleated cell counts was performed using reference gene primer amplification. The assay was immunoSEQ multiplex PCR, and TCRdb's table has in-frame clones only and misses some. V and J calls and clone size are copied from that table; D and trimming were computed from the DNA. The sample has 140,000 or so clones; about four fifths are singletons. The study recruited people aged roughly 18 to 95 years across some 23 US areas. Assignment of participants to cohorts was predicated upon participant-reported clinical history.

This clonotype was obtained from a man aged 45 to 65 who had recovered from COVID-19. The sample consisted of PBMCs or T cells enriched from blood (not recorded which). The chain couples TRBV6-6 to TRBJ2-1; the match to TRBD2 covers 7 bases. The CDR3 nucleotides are TGTGCCAGCAGTTACGGGACTACGAGGGGCCAGTTCTTC. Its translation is CASSYGTTRGQFF.